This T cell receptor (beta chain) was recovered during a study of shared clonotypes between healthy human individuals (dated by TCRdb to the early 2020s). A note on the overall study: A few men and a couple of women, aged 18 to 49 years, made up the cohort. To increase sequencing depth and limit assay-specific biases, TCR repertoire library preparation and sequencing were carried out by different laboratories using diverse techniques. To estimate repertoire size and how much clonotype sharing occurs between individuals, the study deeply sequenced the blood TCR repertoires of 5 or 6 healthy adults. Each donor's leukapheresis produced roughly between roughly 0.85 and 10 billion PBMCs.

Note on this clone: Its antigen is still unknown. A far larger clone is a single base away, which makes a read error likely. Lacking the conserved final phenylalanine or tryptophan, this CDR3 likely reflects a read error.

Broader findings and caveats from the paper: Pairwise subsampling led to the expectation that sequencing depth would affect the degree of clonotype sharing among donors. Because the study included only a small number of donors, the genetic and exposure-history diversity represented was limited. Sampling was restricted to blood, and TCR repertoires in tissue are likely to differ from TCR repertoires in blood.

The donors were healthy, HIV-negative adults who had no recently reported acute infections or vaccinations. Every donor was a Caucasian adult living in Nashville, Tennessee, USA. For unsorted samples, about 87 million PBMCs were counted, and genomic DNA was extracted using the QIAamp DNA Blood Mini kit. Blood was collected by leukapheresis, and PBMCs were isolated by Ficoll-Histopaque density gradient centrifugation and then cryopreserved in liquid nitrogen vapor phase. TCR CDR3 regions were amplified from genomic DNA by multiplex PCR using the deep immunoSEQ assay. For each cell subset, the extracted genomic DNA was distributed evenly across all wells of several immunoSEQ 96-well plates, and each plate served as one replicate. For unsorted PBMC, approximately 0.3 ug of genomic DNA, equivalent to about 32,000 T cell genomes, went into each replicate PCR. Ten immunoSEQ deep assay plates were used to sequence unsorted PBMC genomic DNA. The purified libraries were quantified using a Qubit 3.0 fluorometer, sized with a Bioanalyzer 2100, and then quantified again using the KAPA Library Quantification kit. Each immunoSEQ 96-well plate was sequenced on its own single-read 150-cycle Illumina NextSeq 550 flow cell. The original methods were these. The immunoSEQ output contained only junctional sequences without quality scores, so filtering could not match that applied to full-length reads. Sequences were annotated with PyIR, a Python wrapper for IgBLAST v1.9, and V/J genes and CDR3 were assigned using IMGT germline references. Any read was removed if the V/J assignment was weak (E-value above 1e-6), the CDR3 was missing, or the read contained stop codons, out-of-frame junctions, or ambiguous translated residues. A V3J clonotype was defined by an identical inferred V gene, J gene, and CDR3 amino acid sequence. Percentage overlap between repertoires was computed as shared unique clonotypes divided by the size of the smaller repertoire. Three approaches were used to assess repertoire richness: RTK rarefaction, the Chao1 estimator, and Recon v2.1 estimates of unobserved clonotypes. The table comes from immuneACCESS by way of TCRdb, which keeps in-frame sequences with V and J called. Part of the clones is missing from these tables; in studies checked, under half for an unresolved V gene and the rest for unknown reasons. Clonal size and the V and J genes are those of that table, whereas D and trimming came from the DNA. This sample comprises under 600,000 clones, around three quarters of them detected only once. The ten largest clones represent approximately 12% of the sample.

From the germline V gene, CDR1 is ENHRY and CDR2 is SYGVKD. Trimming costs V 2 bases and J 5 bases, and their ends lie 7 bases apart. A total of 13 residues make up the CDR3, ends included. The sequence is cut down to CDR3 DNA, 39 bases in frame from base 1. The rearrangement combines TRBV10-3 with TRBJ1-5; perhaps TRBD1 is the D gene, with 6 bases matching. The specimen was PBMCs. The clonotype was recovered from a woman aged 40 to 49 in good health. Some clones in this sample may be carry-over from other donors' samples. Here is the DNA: TGTGCCATCAGTGAGCGGGGGCATCAGCCCCAGCATTTG. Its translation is CAISERGHQPQHL.